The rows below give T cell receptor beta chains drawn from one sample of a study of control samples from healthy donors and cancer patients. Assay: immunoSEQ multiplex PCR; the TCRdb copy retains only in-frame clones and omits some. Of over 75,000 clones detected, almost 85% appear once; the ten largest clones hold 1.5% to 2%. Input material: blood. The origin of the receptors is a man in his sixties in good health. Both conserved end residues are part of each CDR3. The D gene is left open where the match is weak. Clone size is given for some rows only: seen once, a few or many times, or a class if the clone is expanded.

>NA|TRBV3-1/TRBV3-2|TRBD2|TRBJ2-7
TGTGCCAGCAGCCAAAATAGCGGGGGGGCTGGCGAGCAGTACTTC
CASSQNSGGAGEQYF
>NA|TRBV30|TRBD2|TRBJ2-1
TGTGCCTGGAGTTTGACTAGCGGGGACAATGAGCAGTTCTTC
CAWSLTSGDNEQFF
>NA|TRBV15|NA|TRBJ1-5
TGTGCCACCAGCAGAGTCATTAATCAGCCCCAGCATTTT
CATSRVINQPQHF
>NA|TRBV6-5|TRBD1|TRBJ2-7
TGTGCCAGCAGTTCGGGACAGAGAGGCTACGAGCAGTACTTC
CASSSGQRGYEQYF
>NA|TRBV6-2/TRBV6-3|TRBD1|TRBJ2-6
TGTGCCAGCAGTTACACAGGGGCAGGGGCCAACGTCCTGACTTTC
CASSYTGAGANVLTF
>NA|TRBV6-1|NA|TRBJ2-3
TGTGCCAGCAGTGAATCTCCGACAGATACGCAGTATTTT
CASSESPTDTQYF
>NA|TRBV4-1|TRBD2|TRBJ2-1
TGCGCCAGCAGCCAACTCTTCACCCCGTGGGGGGGCAATGAGCAGTTCTTC
CASSQLFTPWGGNEQFF
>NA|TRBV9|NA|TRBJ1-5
TGTGCCAGCAGCGTAGGGGTACTTAGCAATCAGCCCCAGCATTTT
CASSVGVLSNQPQHF
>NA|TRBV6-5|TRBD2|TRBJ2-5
TGTGCCAGCAGTTCTAGCGGGGGGACCCCCCAGTCGCCCCAGTACTTC
CASSSSGGTPQSPQYF
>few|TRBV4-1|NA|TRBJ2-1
TGCGCCAGCAGCCAAGACTCCTGGGTATCTAGCTGGTTTTCTTTGGGGAACAATGAGCAGTTCTTC
CASSQDSWVSSWFSLGNNEQFF
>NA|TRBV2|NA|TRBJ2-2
TGTGCCAGCAGTGTTCAGAAGAACACCGGGGAGCTGTTTTTT
CASSVQKNTGELFF
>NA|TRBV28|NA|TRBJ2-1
TGTGCCAGCAGTTTATCTCTGGGCCTCGGGTCCCTTGACAATGAGCAGTTCTTC
CASSLSLGLGSLDNEQFF
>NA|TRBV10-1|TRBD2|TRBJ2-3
TGCGCCAGCAGTGAGTCGAAGCGGGGGTCACTAGATACGCAGTATTTT
CASSESKRGSLDTQYF
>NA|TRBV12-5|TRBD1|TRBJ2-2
TGTGCTAGTGGTTTGCGACAGGGGGCATATGGGGAGCTGTTTTTT
CASGLRQGAYGELFF
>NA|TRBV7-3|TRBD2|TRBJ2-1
TGTGCCAGCAGCCAGGGGACTAGCAGATACAATGAGCAGTTCTTC
CASSQGTSRYNEQFF
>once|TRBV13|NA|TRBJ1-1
TGTGCCAGCAGCTTATTCGTAAACACTGAAGCTTTCTTT
CASSLFVNTEAFF
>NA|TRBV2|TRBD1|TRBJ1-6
TGTGCCAGCAGTGACGGACAGGGCGGCTCCTATAATTCACCCCTCCACTTT
CASSDGQGGSYNSPLHF
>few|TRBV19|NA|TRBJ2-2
TGTGCCAGTAGTATACCATCAGGGGGGCGCACCGGGGAGCTGTTTTTT
CASSIPSGGRTGELFF
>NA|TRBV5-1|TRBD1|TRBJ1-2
TGCGCCAGCAATCTCGCCCCGGGACAGGGTAAGGGCTACACCTTC
CASNLAPGQGKGYTF
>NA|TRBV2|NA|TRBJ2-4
TGTGCCAGCAGTGAAAGGGTAGCCCTAGCCAAAAACATTCAGTACTTC
CASSERVALAKNIQYF
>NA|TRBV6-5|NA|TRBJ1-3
TGTGCCACCGAGACCCTACAGGGCTCTGGAAACACCATATATTTT
CATETLQGSGNTIYF
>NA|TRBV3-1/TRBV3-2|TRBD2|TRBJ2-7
TGTGCCAGCACGCGCGGGGGGGGCCGGGGTACCTACGAGCAGTACTTC
CASTRGGGRGTYEQYF
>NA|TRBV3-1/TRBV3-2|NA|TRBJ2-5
TGTGCCAGCAGCCAAGTCACTGGGGGGAGCTGGGTAGAGACCCAGTACTTC
CASSQVTGGSWVETQYF
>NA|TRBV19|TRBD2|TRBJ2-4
TGTGCCAGTAGTGGGGGACTAGCGGGGAGACTAGCCAAAAACATTCAGTACTTC
CASSGGLAGRLAKNIQYF
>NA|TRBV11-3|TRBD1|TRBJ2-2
TGTGCCAGCAGCTCCAAACCACGACAGGGACGGACCGGGGAGCTGTTTTTT
CASSSKPRQGRTGELFF
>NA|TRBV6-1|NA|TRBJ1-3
TGTGCCAGCAGTGAGGGGCCCCTCGGGGACACCATATATTTT
CASSEGPLGDTIYF
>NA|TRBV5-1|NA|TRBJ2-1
TGCGCCAGCAGCTTGGTCCACAATGAGCAGTTCTTC
CASSLVHNEQFF
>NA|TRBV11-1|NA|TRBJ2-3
TGTGCCAGCAGCTTCGCCGGTCAGACCACAGATACGCAGTATTTT
CASSFAGQTTDTQYF
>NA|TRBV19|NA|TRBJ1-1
TGTGCCAGTAGCCCCGTGGGGGTACGAGCTTTCTTT
CASSPVGVRAFF
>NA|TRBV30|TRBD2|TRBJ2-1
TGTGCCTGGAGTAGCGGGGGGGACAATGAGCAGTTCTTC
CAWSSGGDNEQFF
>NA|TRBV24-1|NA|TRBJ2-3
TGTGCCACCAGGGACAGAGATACGCAGTATTTT
CATRDRDTQYF
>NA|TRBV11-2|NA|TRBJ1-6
TGTGCCAGCAGCCCAGAGGTCGGAAGGTCCTATAATTCACCCCTCCACTTT
CASSPEVGRSYNSPLHF